This T cell receptor (beta chain) emerged from a study of CD8 T cells in ankylosing spondylitis. Study-wide findings and caveats: Within ankylosing spondylitis blood, a TCR beta motif made up of roughly eight highly homologous variants appeared to be characteristic.

Of note for this clonotype: What it recognizes is unknown.

A single record per CDR3 protein comes from TCRdb applying MiXCR to the 5' RACE reads. This sample has just under 350,000 distinct CDR3 sequences, with around 15% found just once. V lost 0 bases to trimming and J lost 5 bases, with 14 bases between them. This CDR3 spans 15 amino acids. From germline, CDR1 is SGHRS and CDR2 YFSETQ. The V gene is TRBV5-1, the J gene TRBJ1-1, with TRBD1 as a possible D gene (5 bases). Sequencing used blood, either unsorted or a sorted T cell fraction (not recorded which). The sequence derives from a male donor with ankylosing spondylitis or in good health (not recorded which). CDR3 bases: TGCGCCAGCAGCTTGGGGGGGAACAGAGGAACTGAAGCTTTCTTT. As protein: CASSLGGNRGTEAFF.